Listed below are T cell receptor beta chains from one sample, sequenced in a study of tumour-infiltrating T cells in Burkitt lymphoma. Method: immunoSEQ multiplex PCR; TCRdb's copy keeps in-frame clones and lacks some. The sample holds 14,000 or so clones; approximately 28% are singletons and the top ten take about 6.2%. The specimen sequenced was tumor tissue. Receptors originate from a human donor with diffuse large B-cell lymphoma. The CDR3 runs from the conserved cysteine through the conserved F or W. The D gene is left open where the match is weak. For some rows the clone size is stated as once, few or many, or as a class when expanded; others skip it.

J gene | CDR3 length | V gene | clone size | D gene | CDR3 DNA | CDR3 protein
TRBJ2-3 | 14 | TRBV10-1 | - | - | TGCGCCAGCAGTGAGGCGGGAAGCACAGATACGCAGTATTTT | CASSEAGSTDTQYF
TRBJ2-1 | 14 | TRBV5-4 | few | - | TGTGCCAGCAGCCTCGGGGGTCCCTACAATGAGCAGTTCTTC | CASSLGGPYNEQFF
TRBJ2-7 | 14 | TRBV10-3 | - | - | TGTGCCATCAGTTCGGTCTCAAACTCCTACGAGCAGTACTTC | CAISSVSNSYEQYF
TRBJ1-4 | 14 | TRBV10-1 | few | - | TGCGCCAGCAGTGAGTCGACGGGGAATGAAAAACTGTTTTTT | CASSESTGNEKLFF
TRBJ2-7 | 13 | TRBV10-3 | - | - | TGTGCCACAAATCGCGGGACCCTCTACGAGCAGTACTTC | CATNRGTLYEQYF
TRBJ2-2 | 16 | TRBV7-9 | large | - | TGTGCCAGCAGTCTTGGGCTCGGGTTTAGTGGCGGGGAGCTGTTTTTT | CASSLGLGFSGGELFF
TRBJ1-1 | 14 | TRBV6-5 | few | - | TGTGCCAGCAGTTACTCGCCCTCACGAAAAGAAGCTTTCTTT | CASSYSPSRKEAFF
TRBJ2-3 | 12 | TRBV29-1 | - | - | TGCAGCGTTGATCTAAATCCAGATACGCAGTATTTT | CSVDLNPDTQYF
TRBJ1-1 | 15 | TRBV14 | medium-sized | TRBD1 | TGTGCCAGCAGCCTTTGGACAGGACAGAACACTGAAGCTTTCTTT | CASSLWTGQNTEAFF
TRBJ2-5 | 15 | TRBV7-9 | few | - | TGTGCCAGCAGCCTCGACGGGACGAACCAAGAGACCCAGTACTTC | CASSLDGTNQETQYF
TRBJ2-2 | 14 | TRBV30 | few | - | TGTGCCTGGAGTGTCGGCTCAGCCCCGGGGGAGCTGTTTTTT | CAWSVGSAPGELFF
TRBJ1-1 | 13 | TRBV19 | medium-sized | TRBD1 | TGTGCCAGTAGGGGACAGCCGGACACTGAAGCTTTCTTT | CASRGQPDTEAFF
TRBJ1-2 | 14 | TRBV7-9 | few | TRBD1 | TGTGCCAGCAGCAGACAGGGTCTTAACTATGGCTACACCTTC | CASSRQGLNYGYTF
TRBJ2-5 | 15 | TRBV5-1 | - | TRBD2 | TGCGCCAGCAGCTTGCGGCTAGCGGGAGAAGAGACCCAGTACTTC | CASSLRLAGEETQYF
TRBJ2-1 | 18 | TRBV7-9 | - | - | TGTGCCAGCAGCTCTTCCGGGACCCACCCCCAGGGACGCGATGAGCAGTTCTTC | CASSSSGTHPQGRDEQFF
TRBJ2-7 | 12 | TRBV28 | - | TRBD1 | TGTGCCAGCAGTGGACAGGTTGACGAGCAGTACTTC | CASSGQVDEQYF
TRBJ1-5 | 16 | TRBV13 | - | - | TGTGCCAGCAGCTTGGGGGGATCTTATAGCAATCAGCCCCAGCATTTT | CASSLGGSYSNQPQHF
TRBJ1-1 | 13 | TRBV5-4 | hyperexpanded | - | TGTGCCAGCAGCTCCCTCGGGGACGATACAGCTTTCTTT | CASSSLGDDTAFF
TRBJ2-1 | 12 | TRBV27 | - | - | TGTGCCTGCACATCTTCCTACAATGAGCAGTTCTTC | CACTSSYNEQFF
TRBJ2-5 | 15 | TRBV25-1 | - | - | TGTGCCAGCAGTGAATGGGTCCTCCACCAAGAGACCCAGTACTTC | CASSEWVLHQETQYF